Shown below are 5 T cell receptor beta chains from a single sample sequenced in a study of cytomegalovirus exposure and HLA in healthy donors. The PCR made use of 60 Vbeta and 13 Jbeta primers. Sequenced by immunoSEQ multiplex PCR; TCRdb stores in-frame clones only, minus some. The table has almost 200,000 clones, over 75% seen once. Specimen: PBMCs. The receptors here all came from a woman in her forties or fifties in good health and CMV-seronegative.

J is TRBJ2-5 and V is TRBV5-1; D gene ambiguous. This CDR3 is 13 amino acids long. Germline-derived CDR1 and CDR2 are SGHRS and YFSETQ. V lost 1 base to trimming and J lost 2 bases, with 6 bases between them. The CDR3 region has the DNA TGCGCCAGCAGCTTGAACAGACAAGAGACCCAGTACTTC. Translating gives CASSLNRQETQYF. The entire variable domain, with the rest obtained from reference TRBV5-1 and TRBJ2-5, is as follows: KAGVTQTPRYLIKTRGQQVTLSCSPISGHRSVSWYQQTPGQGLQFLFEYFSETQRNKGNFPGRFSGRQFSNSRSEMNVSTLELGDSALYLCASSLNRQETQYFGPGTRLLVL.

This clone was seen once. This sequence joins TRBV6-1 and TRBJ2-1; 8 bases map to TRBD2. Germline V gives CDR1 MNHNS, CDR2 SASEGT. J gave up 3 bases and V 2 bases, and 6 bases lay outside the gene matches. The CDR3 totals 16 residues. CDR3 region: CASSELITSGYNEQFF. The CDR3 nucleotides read TGTGCCAGCAGTGAATTAATTACTAGCGGCTACAATGAGCAGTTCTTC.

In DNA, the CDR3 is TGTGCCAGCAGTCGCCTTACAGGAATTACTAATGAAAAACTGTTTTTT. This gives the protein CASSRLTGITNEKLFF. The rearrangement joins TRBV28 to TRBJ1-4; D is perhaps TRBD1 (5 bases). Germline lookup yields CDR1 MDHEN and CDR2 SYDVKM. Trimming took 5 bases from V and 2 from J, leaving 15 bases between them. The CDR3 consists of 16 residues.

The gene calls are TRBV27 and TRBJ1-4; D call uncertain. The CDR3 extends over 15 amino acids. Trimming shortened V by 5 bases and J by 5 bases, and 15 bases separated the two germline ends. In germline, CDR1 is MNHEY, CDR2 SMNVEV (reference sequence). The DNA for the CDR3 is TGTGCCAGCAGTCCCGCCGGGATCTGGAATGAAAAACTGTTTTTT. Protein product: CASSPAGIWNEKLFF.

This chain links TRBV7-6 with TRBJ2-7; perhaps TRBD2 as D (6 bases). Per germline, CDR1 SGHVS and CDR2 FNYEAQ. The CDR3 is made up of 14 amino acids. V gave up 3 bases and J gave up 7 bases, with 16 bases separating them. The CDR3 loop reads CASSFGTSPREQYF. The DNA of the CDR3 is TGTGCCAGCAGCTTTGGGACTTCCCCTAGAGAGCAGTACTTC. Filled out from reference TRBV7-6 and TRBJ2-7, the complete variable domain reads GAGVSQSPRYKVTKRGQDVALRCDPISGHVSLYWYRQALGQGPEFLTYFNYEAQQDKSGLPNDRFSAERPEGSISTLTIQRTEQRDSAMYRCASSFGTSPREQYFGPGTRLTVT.